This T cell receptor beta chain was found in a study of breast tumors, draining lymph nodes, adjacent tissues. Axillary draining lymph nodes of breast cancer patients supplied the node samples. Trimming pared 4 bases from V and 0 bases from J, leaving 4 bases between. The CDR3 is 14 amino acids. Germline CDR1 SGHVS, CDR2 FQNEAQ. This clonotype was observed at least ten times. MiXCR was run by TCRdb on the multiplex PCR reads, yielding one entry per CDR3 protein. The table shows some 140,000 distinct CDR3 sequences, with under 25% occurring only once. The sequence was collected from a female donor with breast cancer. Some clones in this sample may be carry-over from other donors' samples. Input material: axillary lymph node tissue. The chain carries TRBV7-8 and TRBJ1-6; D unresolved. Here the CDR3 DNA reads TGTGCCAGCAGCTCGTCCTCCTATAATTCACCCCTCCACTTT. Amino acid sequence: CASSSSSYNSPLHF.